This T cell receptor (beta chain) was recorded in a study of tumor T cells in aggressive B-cell lymphoma. TCRdb's copy holds only in-frame clones and misses some; the assay was immunoSEQ multiplex PCR. The sample lists about 3,500 clones, 86% seen once, with 5% to 6.5% in the top ten. The V and J ends lost 3 bases and 8 bases respectively, with 14 bases between them. The CDR3 consists of 14 residues. From germline, CDR1 is LNHDA and CDR2 SQIVND (reference sequence). The sequenced sample consisted of tumor tissue. The source of this sequence is an adult with diffuse large B cell lymphoma. V is TRBV19 and J is TRBJ2-4, with a weak D call TRBD2 (6 bases). The CDR3 DNA reads as TGTGCCAGTAGTATGGGAATCGGGAGAGACATTCAGTACTTC. Amino acid sequence: CASSMGIGRDIQYF.